The 18 T cell receptor beta chains reported below all come from one sample, sequenced in a study of shared clonotypes between healthy human individuals. The method was immunoSEQ multiplex PCR; TCRdb's version includes in-frame clones alone and lacks a portion of them. The sample holds under 1,100,000 clones; about 74% are singletons and the top ten take over 1.3%. Material for sequencing was memory CD4+ T cells sorted from blood. Subset in this sample: CD45RA-negative fraction. The receptor set was obtained from a man younger than 35 in good health.

The gene calls are TRBV18 and TRBJ2-3; D not resolved. CDR1 and CDR2 from the germline V gene are KGHSH and LQKENI. This CDR3 spans 15 amino acids. V lost 2 bases and J 3 bases, leaving 12 bases between the germline ends. The CDR3 reads CASSPDWASTDTQYF. The CDR3 DNA is TGTGCCAGCTCACCAGACTGGGCGTCAACAGATACGCAGTATTTT. Combining the CDR3 with reference TRBV18 and TRBJ2-3 gives the whole variable domain NAGVMQNPRHLVRRRGQEARLRCSPMKGHSHVYWYRQLPEEGLKFMVYLQKENIIDESGMPKERFSAEFPKEGPSILRIQQVVRGDSAAYFCASSPDWASTDTQYFGPGTRLTVL.

This clone was seen only a few times. The chain joins TRBV5-1 to TRBJ1-5, with D unresolved. V was shortened by 6 bases and J by 0 bases, with 7 bases between the two germline ends. This CDR3 is built from 13 residues. CDR1 SGHRS and CDR2 YFSETQ come from the germline V gene. The CDR3 coding sequence is TGCGCCAGCACTCGGTATAGCAATCAGCCCCAGCATTTT. Amino acid sequence: CASTRYSNQPQHF.

This clone was counted between two and nine times. J is TRBJ2-2 and V is TRBV25-1, with 7 bases fitting TRBD2. The CDR3 contains 17 residues. The germline CDR1 and CDR2 sequences are MGHDK and SYGVNS. After removal of 6 bases from V and 3 bases from J, the junction contained 13 bases not matched to a gene. CDR3 sequence (DNA): TGTGCCAGCAGCACCTCGCTGGGGGGGAAAGACACCGGGGAGCTGTTTTTT. It is translated as CASSTSLGGKDTGELFF.

V is TRBV6-1 and J is TRBJ1-4; no clear D gene. The ends were cut back, 4 bases at V and 5 bases at J, with 11 bases in the middle. CDR3 length: 14 amino acids. Looked up from germline, CDR1 is MNHNS and CDR2 is SASEGT. The CDR3 protein is CASSVVLLNEKLFF. CDR3 DNA: TGTGCCAGCAGTGTGGTACTCCTCAATGAAAAACTGTTTTTT.

This clone appeared a single time. The V and J genes are TRBV6-5 and TRBJ2-4; D gene unclear. The length of the CDR3 is 11 residues. Germline loops: CDR1 MNHEY, CDR2 SVGAGI. Trimming stripped 4 bases from V and 9 bases from J, with 7 bases between. This chain's CDR3 is CASSSSGIQYF. The CDR3, as DNA: TGTGCCAGCAGTTCCAGTGGCATTCAGTACTTC.

This clone turned up a few times. The V gene is TRBV5-6, the J gene TRBJ2-2; tentative D call: TRBD2 (5 bases). Between the trimmed V and J ends, which lost 4 bases and 0 bases, there was a span of 13 bases. The CDR3 runs to 16 residues. The germline gives CDR1 SGHDT, CDR2 YYEEEE. The CDR3 DNA follows: TGTGCCAGCAGCCGGACTTCGTTCGCGAACACCGGGGAGCTGTTTTTT. This sequence encodes CASSRTSFANTGELFF.

This clone was found a few times. The J gene is TRBJ2-3, the V gene TRBV9; TRBD2 is a possible D gene (7 bases). Germline loops: CDR1 SGDLS, CDR2 YYNGEE. The CDR3 is 16 amino acids. V lost 6 bases and J lost 2, with 19 bases in between. In nucleotides, the CDR3 is TGTGCCAGCACCACCAGTCGGGGGGCCCTCACAGATACGCAGTATTTT. Amino acid sequence: CASTTSRGALTDTQYF.

The chain has TRBV2 and TRBJ2-7; tentatively, D is TRBD1 or TRBD2 (6 bases each). The CDR3 has 14 amino acids. Germline CDR1 reads SNHLY; CDR2 reads FYNNEI. With 8 bases removed from V and 7 bases from J, the gap between germline ends came to 21 bases. For the CDR3, the DNA is TGTGCCAGCGATCCTAGGGGGGTTATGGGGGAGCAGTACTTC. Translating it yields CASDPRGVMGEQYF.

The rearrangement uses TRBV27 and TRBJ2-5, with a weak D call TRBD2 (6 bases). TRBJ2-7 matches the DNA end more closely, so the J call is doubtful. The length of the CDR3 is 15 residues. Looked up from germline, CDR1 is MNHEY and CDR2 is SMNVEV (reference sequence). The CDR3 here is CASSLTYGGAYEQYF. The CDR3 DNA reads TGTGCCAGCAGTTTAACGTACGGAGGGGCGTACGAGCAGTACTTC.

The chain has TRBV5-4 and TRBJ2-1; 14 bases map to TRBD2. V shed 5 bases, J shed 4 bases, and the junction held 8 bases outside the gene matches. The CDR3 is 17 amino acids. Germline V gene data show CDR1 as SGHNT and CDR2 as YYREEE (reference sequence). In DNA form, the CDR3 reads TGTGCCAGCAGGACTAGCGGGGGGGCCGATTCATACAATGAGCAGTTCTTC. The encoded protein is CASRTSGGADSYNEQFF.

This chain connects TRBV4-3 to TRBJ1-1; tentative D call: TRBD1 (6 bases). V lost 1 base, J lost 4 bases, and 16 bases lay in between. The CDR3 covers 16 residues. Germline V CDR1 and CDR2: LGHNA, YSLEER. CDR3 nucleotides: TGCGCCAGCAGCCAAGGGGCCGGGGGCGCGGGCACTGAAGCTTTCTTT. Translated: CASSQGAGGAGTEAFF.

The chain is built from TRBV9 and TRBJ2-1; a weak D match, TRBD1 (5 bases). Germline values: CDR1 SGDLS, CDR2 YYNGEE. V shed 4 bases and J shed 4 bases, with 15 bases lying between them. CDR3 length: 15 amino acids. The CDR3 loop reads CASSTQGGFYNEQFF. CDR3 bases: TGTGCCAGCAGCACTCAGGGTGGGTTTTACAATGAGCAGTTCTTC.

This clone was observed a few times. The chain recombines TRBV28 with TRBJ1-5, with D possibly TRBD1 on 5 matching bases. Germline CDR1 reads MDHEN; CDR2 reads SYDVKM. This CDR3 is built from 11 residues. Trimming removed 4 bases from V and 9 bases from J, with 7 bases in between. The CDR3 nucleotides are TGTGCCAGCAGTTCAGGGCCGCCCCAGCATTTT. This sequence encodes CASSSGPPQHF. Filled out from reference TRBV28 and TRBJ1-5, the complete variable domain reads DVKVTQSSRYLVKRTGEKVFLECVQDMDHENMFWYRQDPGLGLRLIYFSYDVKMKEKGDIPEGYSVSREKKERFSLILESASTNQTSMYLCASSSGPPQHFGDGTRLSIL.

CDR3 sequence (DNA): TGCGCCAGCATAACTAGCGGGGTTGCGGAGACCCAGTACTTC. This codes for CASITSGVAETQYF. The chain joins TRBV5-1 to TRBJ2-5; 10 bases agree with TRBD2. Trimming cost V 6 bases and J 5 bases; bases outside gene matches: 7. Per germline, CDR1 SGHRS and CDR2 YFSETQ. The CDR3 loop spans 14 amino acids.

This chain joins TRBV6-1 and TRBJ2-5, with 7 bases matching TRBD1. V lost 6 bases, J lost 2 bases, and 9 bases stayed unmatched. CDR1 and CDR2 (germline): MNHNS, SASEGT. The CDR3 covers 15 residues. This CDR3 is CASSLMETGQETQYF. The DNA of the CDR3 is TGTGCCAGCAGCCTCATGGAGACAGGGCAAGAGACCCAGTACTTC.

V and J are TRBV9 and TRBJ2-1; D uncertain. The CDR3 extends over 17 amino acids. The V and J ends lost 1 base and 6 bases respectively, with 20 bases between them. Per the germline V gene, CDR1 is SGDLS and CDR2 is YYNGEE. The CDR3 here is CASSVLGSSSSPNEQFF. The CDR3 nucleotides read TGTGCCAGCAGCGTACTTGGTTCTAGTTCAAGTCCCAATGAGCAGTTCTTC. Supplemented by reference TRBV9 and TRBJ2-1, the full variable domain reads DSGVTQTPKHLITATGQRVTLRCSPRSGDLSVYWYQQSLDQGLQFLIQYYNGEERAKGNILERFSAQQFPDLHSELNLSSLELGDSALYFCASSVLGSSSSPNEQFFGPGTRLTVL.

This clone occurred a few times. CDR3 region: CASGFGGGGEQYF. CDR3 sequence (DNA): TGTGCTAGTGGTTTCGGGGGAGGGGGCGAGCAGTACTTC. J is TRBJ2-7 and V is TRBV12-5, with TRBD2 as a possible D gene (7 bases). The CDR3 is 13 amino acids. Germline CDR1 reads LGHNT; CDR2 reads FRNRAP. V was clipped by 3 bases and J by 6 bases, with 12 bases between them.

The sample holds a few counts of this clone. The gene calls are TRBV29-1 and TRBJ1-1; D perhaps matches TRBD1 (5 bases). This CDR3 region has 13 residues. The ends were cut back, 5 bases at V and 8 bases at J, with 18 bases in the middle. Germline V gives CDR1 SQVTM, CDR2 ANQGSEA. The CDR3 is CSVRDGGRAEAFF. The CDR3 DNA is TGCAGCGTTCGAGACGGGGGGAGGGCGGAAGCTTTCTTT.